This T cell receptor (beta chain) appears in the sequencing data of a study of siplizumab effects on memory and regulatory T cells. Sequencing was performed with immunoSEQ multiplex PCR; in TCRdb, only in-frame clones are kept and a portion is missing. Here the sample spans about 100,000 clones, less than 95% being singletons. This CDR3 spans 17 amino acids. The V gene's germline CDR1 is MNHEY and CDR2 SMNVEV (reference sequence). Germline trimming cut 4 bases from V and 4 bases from J; bases unmatched to any gene: 15. The J gene is TRBJ2-7, the V gene TRBV27, with TRBD1 matching over 8 bases. The sequenced sample was non-Treg CD4+ T cells sorted from blood. This sequence originates from a human donor in good health. CDR3 coding DNA: TGTGCCAGCAGTTCTGGGTTTGGGACAGGTAATTCGTACGAGCAGTACTTC. This encodes CASSSGFGTGNSYEQYF.